This entry is about one T cell receptor beta chain. The data were taken from a study of T cell repertoires in cytomegalovirus infection. There are 13 residues in the CDR3. V dropped 1 base and J dropped 4 bases, with 7 bases sitting between them. Germline V gene data show CDR1 as SEHNR and CDR2 as FQNEAQ (reference sequence). Each CDR3 protein is one row after TCRdb ran MiXCR on the reads. The sample consists of about 230,000 distinct CDR3 sequences, over 20% of them appearing once. The source material was CD8+ T cells from PBMCs. This TCR was recovered from a human donor in good health (CMV status not recorded). Some clones in this sample may be carry-over from other donors' samples. The V gene is TRBV7-9, the J gene TRBJ2-5; D remains ambiguous. This CDR3 is CASSLDFGETQYF. CDR3 nucleotide sequence: TGTGCCAGCAGCTTAGATTTTGGAGAGACCCAGTACTTC.